The 15 T cell receptor beta chains below all came from one sample that was sequenced in a study of cytomegalovirus exposure and HLA in healthy donors. PCR involved 60 Vbeta and 13 Jbeta primers. The repertoire was sequenced with immunoSEQ multiplex PCR; TCRdb's copy has only in-frame clones and lacks some. The sample includes over 120,000 clones, roughly 74% seen only once; the top ten take about 2.2%. Sequenced: PBMCs. The origin of the receptors is a woman under 30 in good health and CMV-seropositive.

This clone was recorded only once. The chain combines TRBV30 with TRBJ1-2; TRBD1 might be the D (6 bases). Trimming removed 5 bases at V and 5 bases at J, with 21 bases between. The CDR3 contains 15 residues. Germline CDR1 GTSNPN, CDR2 SVGIG (reference sequence). CDR3 DNA sequence: TGTGCCTGGTCGTATCGGACAGCGTGGTATTATGGCTACACCTTC. Protein product: CAWSYRTAWYYGYTF.

The chain links TRBV2 to TRBJ1-6; D unclear. The V and J ends lost 6 bases and 7 bases respectively, with 10 bases between them. The CDR3 spans 13 residues. CDR1 and CDR2 (germline): SNHLY, FYNNEI. The CDR3, as DNA: TGTGCCAGCAGCCGGGATGCGAATTCACCCCTCCACTTT. The encoded protein is CASSRDANSPLHF. Full variable domain (missing parts from reference TRBV2 and TRBJ1-6): EPEVTQTPSHQVTQMGQEVILRCVPISNHLYFYWYRQILGQKVEFLVSFYNNEISEKSEIFDDQFSVERPDGSNFTLKIRSTKLEDSAMYFCASSRDANSPLHFGNGTRLTVT.

This clone was seen a handful of times. The chain carries TRBV7-9 and TRBJ1-6; D is uncertain. The CDR3 totals 15 residues. Trimming left V 2 bases short and J 3 bases short, with 8 bases between. Germline values: CDR1 SEHNR, CDR2 FQNEAQ (reference sequence). The CDR3 DNA reads as TGTGCCAGCAGCTTATCGACGGGCTATAATTCACCCCTCCACTTT. This gives the protein CASSLSTGYNSPLHF. The entire variable domain, with the rest obtained from reference TRBV7-9 and TRBJ1-6, is as follows: DTGVSQNPRHKITKRGQNVTFRCDPISEHNRLYWYRQTLGQGPEFLTYFQNEAQLEKSRLLSDRFSAERPKGSFSTLEIQRTEQGDSAMYLCASSLSTGYNSPLHFGNGTRLTVT.

The chain combines TRBV6-1 with TRBJ1-5, with unresolved D. The germline V and J ends were trimmed by 3 bases and 0 bases, with 3 bases remaining between them. The CDR3 covers 13 residues. Germline lookup yields CDR1 MNHNS and CDR2 SASEGT. The CDR3, as DNA: TGTGCCAGCAGTGACCGTAGCAATCAGCCCCAGCATTTT. Protein product: CASSDRSNQPQHF.

The gene calls are TRBV30 and TRBJ2-7, with 8 bases identical to TRBD1. Germline V gives CDR1 GTSNPN, CDR2 SVGIG (reference sequence). With 2 bases clipped from V and 4 bases from J, the junction kept 7 bases outside the gene matches. This CDR3 has 14 amino acids. The CDR3 is CAWSPGQGRYEQYF. Here the CDR3 DNA reads TGTGCCTGGAGTCCCGGACAGGGTCGGTACGAGCAGTACTTC.

The V gene is TRBV6-1, the J gene TRBJ1-1, with D unresolved. Trimming removed 1 base at V and 6 bases at J, with 9 bases between. CDR3 length equals 13 residues. Germline-derived CDR1 and CDR2 are MNHNS and SASEGT. In DNA, the CDR3 is TGTGCCAGCAGTGAAGAGACCGGGGCTGAAGCTTTCTTT. The encoded protein is CASSEETGAEAFF.

This chain uses TRBV7-9 with TRBJ2-2; 7 nucleotides line up with TRBD2. CDR3 length equals 18 residues. CDR1 and CDR2 from the germline V gene are SEHNR and FQNEAQ (reference sequence). V gave up 1 base and J gave up 3 bases; unmatched junction bases: 11. The CDR3 loop reads CASSLGLGGAYDTGELFF. DNA of the CDR3: TGTGCCAGCAGCTTAGGCTTGGGAGGGGCCTATGACACCGGGGAGCTGTTTTTT.

This chain connects TRBV28 to TRBJ2-3, with 8 nucleotides matching TRBD2. The junction had 2 bases not matched to a gene; V was cut back by 2 bases and J by 4 bases. This CDR3 is 14 amino acids long. Looked up from germline, CDR1 is MDHEN and CDR2 is SYDVKM. The CDR3 sequence: CASSLVGRADTQYF. The CDR3 nucleotides are TGTGCCAGCAGTTTAGTCGGGAGGGCAGATACGCAGTATTTT. Complete variable domain (other parts from reference TRBV28 and TRBJ2-3): DVKVTQSSRYLVKRTGEKVFLECVQDMDHENMFWYRQDPGLGLRLIYFSYDVKMKEKGDIPEGYSVSREKKERFSLILESASTNQTSMYLCASSLVGRADTQYFGPGTRLTVL.

The chain employs TRBV10-3 and TRBJ2-5; D gene ambiguous. The CDR3 has 14 amino acids. Germline V gene lookup returns CDR1 ENHRY and CDR2 SYGVKD. The germline V and J ends were trimmed by 3 bases and 7 bases, with 15 bases remaining between them. CDR3 region: CAISEDLSPGTQYF. The CDR3 DNA sequence: TGTGCCATCAGTGAAGATCTATCCCCGGGGACCCAGTACTTC.

The chain links TRBV5-1 to TRBJ1-3; 8 bases align to TRBD1. Germline V gene sequence: CDR1 SGHRS, CDR2 YFSETQ. The CDR3 is 18 amino acids. The V segment lost 3 bases and the J segment 1 base; nucleotides outside the gene matches: 12. CDR3 region: CASSWDLTGAGSGNTIYF. Written as DNA, the CDR3 is TGCGCCAGCAGCTGGGATCTGACAGGGGCCGGTTCTGGAAACACCATATATTTT. Complete variable domain (other parts from reference TRBV5-1 and TRBJ1-3): KAGVTQTPRYLIKTRGQQVTLSCSPISGHRSVSWYQQTPGQGLQFLFEYFSETQRNKGNFPGRFSGRQFSNSRSEMNVSTLELGDSALYLCASSWDLTGAGSGNTIYFGEGSWLTVV.

The chain is built from TRBV15 and TRBJ2-7; possible D gene TRBD2, 6 bases. Germline assignment: CDR1 LNHNV and CDR2 YYDKDF (reference sequence). The CDR3 totals 13 residues. Trimming removed 2 bases at V and 6 bases at J, with 11 bases between. The CDR3 DNA follows: TGTGCCACCAGCAGACCTGGAGGGGCCGAGCAGTACTTC. Translation: CATSRPGGAEQYF.

This clone was detected a few times. V is TRBV21-1 and J is TRBJ1-2; the table's D call of TRBD1 was not tested on the DNA. TRBV21-1 is annotated as a pseudogene. The CDR3 runs to 11 residues. CDR3 loop: CASSAGYGYTF. The CDR3 nucleotides read TGTGCCAGCTCCGCAGGGTATGGCTACACCTTC.

This clone was detected only once. The rearrangement joins TRBV30 to TRBJ2-7, with 7 nucleotides matching TRBD1. The CDR3 loop spans 15 amino acids. Germline CDR1 GTSNPN, CDR2 SVGIG (reference sequence). V lost 2 bases and J lost 3; bases outside the gene matches: 10. The CDR3 is CAWSPQGVQFYEQYF. DNA of the CDR3: TGTGCCTGGAGTCCGCAGGGGGTTCAATTCTACGAGCAGTACTTC.

This chain links TRBV2 with TRBJ2-3; tentatively, D is TRBD2 (6 bases). Between the trimmed V and J ends, which lost 1 base and 6 bases, there was a span of 14 bases. CDR3 length equals 15 residues. Germline values: CDR1 SNHLY, CDR2 FYNNEI. CDR3 coding DNA: TGTGCCAGCAGTGAAGGAACTAGCAGGGAGGATACGCAGTATTTT. This encodes CASSEGTSREDTQYF.

The genes are TRBV27 and TRBJ2-4; D is possibly TRBD1 (5 bases). Trimming took off 10 bases at V and 0 bases at J, with 25 bases between the two ends. The CDR3 consists of 18 residues. The germline V gene has CDR1 MNHEY and CDR2 SMNVEV (reference sequence). The CDR3 bases are TGTGCCACCGAATTAACCTGGAGACAGAGTCTAGCCAAAAACATTCAGTACTTC. This encodes CATELTWRQSLAKNIQYF.